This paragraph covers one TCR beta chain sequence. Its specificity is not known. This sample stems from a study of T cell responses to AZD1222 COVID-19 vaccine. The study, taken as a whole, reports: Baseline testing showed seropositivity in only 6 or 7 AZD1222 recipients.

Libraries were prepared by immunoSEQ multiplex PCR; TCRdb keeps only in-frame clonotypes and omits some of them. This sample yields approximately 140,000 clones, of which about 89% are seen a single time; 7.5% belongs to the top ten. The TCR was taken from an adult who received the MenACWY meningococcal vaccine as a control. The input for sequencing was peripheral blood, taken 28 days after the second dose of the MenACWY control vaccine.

CDR3 sequence: CASSLDFYGYTF. The CDR3 nucleotides are TGCGCCAGCAGCTTGGATTTCTATGGCTACACCTTC. The rearrangement joins TRBV5-1 to TRBJ1-2; D call uncertain. The germline V gene encodes CDR1 SGHRS and CDR2 YFSETQ. The V gene lost 0 bases and the J gene lost 4 bases, with 4 bases spanning the gap. CDR3 length equals 12 residues.